Listed below are T cell receptor beta chains from one sample, sequenced in a study of neoadjuvant nivolumab and ipilimumab in lung cancer. Using immunoSEQ multiplex PCR, the repertoire was profiled, and TCRdb retains in-frame clones only, with some absent. Of about 26,000 clones listed, around 80% are singletons. The sequencing used peripheral blood, collected before neoadjuvant nivolumab, alone or with ipilimumab. The source of these receptors is an adult with non-small cell lung cancer. Both conserved end residues are part of each CDR3. A D gene is named only where the DNA matches it firmly. Only part of the rows carry a size: once, few, many, or a class if the clone is expanded.

d_gene,abundance,j_gene,v_gene,CDR3nt,CDR3aa
.,.,TRBJ2-1,TRBV2,TGTGCCAGCAGTGTCTGGGGAGAGCAGTTCTTC,CASSVWGEQFF
.,.,TRBJ1-1,TRBV10-2,TGCGCCAGCAGAACTTGGGGGGGCGAGGAAAACACTGAAGCTTTCTTT,CASRTWGGEENTEAFF
TRBD2,.,TRBJ2-5,TRBV19,TGTGCCAGTATGGTAGCGGGGTTTGGAGAGACCCAGTACTTC,CASMVAGFGETQYF
TRBD1,.,TRBJ2-1,TRBV19,TGTGCCAGTAGCATTCCGGGACAGACCTACAATGAGCAGTTCTTC,CASSIPGQTYNEQFF
.,.,TRBJ2-3,TRBV19,TGTGCCAGTAGTATGAGGGATCCAGAAACAGATACGCAGTATTTT,CASSMRDPETDTQYF
.,.,TRBJ1-2,TRBV13,TGTGCCAGCAGATTGCCGGGACGGGGAAACTATGGCTACACCTTC,CASRLPGRGNYGYTF
.,.,TRBJ2-3,TRBV13,TGTGCCAGCAGCTTAGATACAGATACGCAGTATTTT,CASSLDTDTQYF
TRBD1,.,TRBJ2-7,TRBV9,TGTGCCAGCAGCGTAGGCCCGGGACAGGGGGCCTACGAGCAGTACTTC,CASSVGPGQGAYEQYF
.,.,TRBJ1-4,TRBV25-1,TGTGCCAGCAGTTCCCCGGAACCTGGCGGAAAACTGTTTTTT,CASSSPEPGGKLFF
TRBD1,.,TRBJ2-5,TRBV4-1,TGCGCCAGCAGCCAGGCTCGGACAGGGACCGAGACCCAGTACTTC,CASSQARTGTETQYF
.,.,TRBJ2-3,TRBV9,TGTGCCAGCAGCGTAGGCTCGGGACAAAATCAGTATTTT,CASSVGSGQNQYF
TRBD2,.,TRBJ2-6,TRBV7-2,TGTGCCAGCAGTTTAGCGGGGGGGCCCTCTGGGGCCAACGTCCTGACTTTC,CASSLAGGPSGANVLTF
.,few,TRBJ1-2,TRBV4-1,TGCGCCAGCAGCCAAGAGACATGGAACTATGGCTACACCTTC,CASSQETWNYGYTF
.,once,TRBJ1-5,TRBV5-8,TGTGCCAGCAGCTTGGAATCGGTGGGGGCTGGGCAGCCCCAGCATTTT,CASSLESVGAGQPQHF
TRBD1,.,TRBJ2-7,TRBV11-2,TGTGCCAGCAGCTTAGGGCCCGGGACAGGGACCGGCGAGCAGTACTTC,CASSLGPGTGTGEQYF
.,.,TRBJ1-1,TRBV28,TGTGCCAGCAGTTCGAGACCTTACAGGGAGGGTCATACTGAAGCTTTCTTT,CASSSRPYREGHTEAFF
TRBD1,.,TRBJ1-1,TRBV29-1,TGCAGCGTTGAGCCGACAGGGGACACTGAAGCTTTCTTT,CSVEPTGDTEAFF
.,.,TRBJ2-3,TRBV7-6,TGTGCCAGCAGCTTAGGGCGCGGAGTTAGCACAGATACGCAGTATTTT,CASSLGRGVSTDTQYF
.,once,TRBJ2-3,TRBV5-1,TGCGCCAGCAGCTTGGGGGGCAGGGCGAGCACAGATACGCAGTATTTT,CASSLGGRASTDTQYF
.,.,TRBJ1-2,TRBV7-2,TGTGCCAGCAGCCCCTCGCGGGGTGGCTATGGCTACACCTTC,CASSPSRGGYGYTF
TRBD1,.,TRBJ1-6,TRBV18,TGTGCCAGCTCACCAGGGACAGGTAGTTCACCCCTCCACTTT,CASSPGTGSSPLHF
.,.,TRBJ2-3,TRBV6-6,TGTGCCAGCAGTAAAAGACAGGCCACAGATACGCAGTATTTT,CASSKRQATDTQYF
TRBD2,.,TRBJ2-1,TRBV6-6,TGTGCCAGCAGTTACCGTAGCGGGGAGCAGTTCTTC,CASSYRSGEQFF
.,few,TRBJ2-7,TRBV5-1,TGCGCCAGCAGCTTGGATCAGGGACCCCTCTACGAGCAGTACTTC,CASSLDQGPLYEQYF
.,.,TRBJ1-1,TRBV10-3,TGTGCCATCAGTGAGGGACAATCTAACACTGAAGCTTTCTTT,CAISEGQSNTEAFF
.,.,TRBJ1-1,TRBV5-8,TGTGCCAGCAGCTTGGCCCCCAGCAAGAACACTGAAGCTTTCTTT,CASSLAPSKNTEAFF
.,.,TRBJ1-1,TRBV7-8,TGTGCCAGCAGCTTAGGACCCCAATGGAGCACTGAAGCTTTCTTT,CASSLGPQWSTEAFF
.,few,TRBJ1-3,TRBV10-3,TGTGCCATCAGTGAGAGCATCTCTGGAAACACCATATATTTT,CAISESISGNTIYF